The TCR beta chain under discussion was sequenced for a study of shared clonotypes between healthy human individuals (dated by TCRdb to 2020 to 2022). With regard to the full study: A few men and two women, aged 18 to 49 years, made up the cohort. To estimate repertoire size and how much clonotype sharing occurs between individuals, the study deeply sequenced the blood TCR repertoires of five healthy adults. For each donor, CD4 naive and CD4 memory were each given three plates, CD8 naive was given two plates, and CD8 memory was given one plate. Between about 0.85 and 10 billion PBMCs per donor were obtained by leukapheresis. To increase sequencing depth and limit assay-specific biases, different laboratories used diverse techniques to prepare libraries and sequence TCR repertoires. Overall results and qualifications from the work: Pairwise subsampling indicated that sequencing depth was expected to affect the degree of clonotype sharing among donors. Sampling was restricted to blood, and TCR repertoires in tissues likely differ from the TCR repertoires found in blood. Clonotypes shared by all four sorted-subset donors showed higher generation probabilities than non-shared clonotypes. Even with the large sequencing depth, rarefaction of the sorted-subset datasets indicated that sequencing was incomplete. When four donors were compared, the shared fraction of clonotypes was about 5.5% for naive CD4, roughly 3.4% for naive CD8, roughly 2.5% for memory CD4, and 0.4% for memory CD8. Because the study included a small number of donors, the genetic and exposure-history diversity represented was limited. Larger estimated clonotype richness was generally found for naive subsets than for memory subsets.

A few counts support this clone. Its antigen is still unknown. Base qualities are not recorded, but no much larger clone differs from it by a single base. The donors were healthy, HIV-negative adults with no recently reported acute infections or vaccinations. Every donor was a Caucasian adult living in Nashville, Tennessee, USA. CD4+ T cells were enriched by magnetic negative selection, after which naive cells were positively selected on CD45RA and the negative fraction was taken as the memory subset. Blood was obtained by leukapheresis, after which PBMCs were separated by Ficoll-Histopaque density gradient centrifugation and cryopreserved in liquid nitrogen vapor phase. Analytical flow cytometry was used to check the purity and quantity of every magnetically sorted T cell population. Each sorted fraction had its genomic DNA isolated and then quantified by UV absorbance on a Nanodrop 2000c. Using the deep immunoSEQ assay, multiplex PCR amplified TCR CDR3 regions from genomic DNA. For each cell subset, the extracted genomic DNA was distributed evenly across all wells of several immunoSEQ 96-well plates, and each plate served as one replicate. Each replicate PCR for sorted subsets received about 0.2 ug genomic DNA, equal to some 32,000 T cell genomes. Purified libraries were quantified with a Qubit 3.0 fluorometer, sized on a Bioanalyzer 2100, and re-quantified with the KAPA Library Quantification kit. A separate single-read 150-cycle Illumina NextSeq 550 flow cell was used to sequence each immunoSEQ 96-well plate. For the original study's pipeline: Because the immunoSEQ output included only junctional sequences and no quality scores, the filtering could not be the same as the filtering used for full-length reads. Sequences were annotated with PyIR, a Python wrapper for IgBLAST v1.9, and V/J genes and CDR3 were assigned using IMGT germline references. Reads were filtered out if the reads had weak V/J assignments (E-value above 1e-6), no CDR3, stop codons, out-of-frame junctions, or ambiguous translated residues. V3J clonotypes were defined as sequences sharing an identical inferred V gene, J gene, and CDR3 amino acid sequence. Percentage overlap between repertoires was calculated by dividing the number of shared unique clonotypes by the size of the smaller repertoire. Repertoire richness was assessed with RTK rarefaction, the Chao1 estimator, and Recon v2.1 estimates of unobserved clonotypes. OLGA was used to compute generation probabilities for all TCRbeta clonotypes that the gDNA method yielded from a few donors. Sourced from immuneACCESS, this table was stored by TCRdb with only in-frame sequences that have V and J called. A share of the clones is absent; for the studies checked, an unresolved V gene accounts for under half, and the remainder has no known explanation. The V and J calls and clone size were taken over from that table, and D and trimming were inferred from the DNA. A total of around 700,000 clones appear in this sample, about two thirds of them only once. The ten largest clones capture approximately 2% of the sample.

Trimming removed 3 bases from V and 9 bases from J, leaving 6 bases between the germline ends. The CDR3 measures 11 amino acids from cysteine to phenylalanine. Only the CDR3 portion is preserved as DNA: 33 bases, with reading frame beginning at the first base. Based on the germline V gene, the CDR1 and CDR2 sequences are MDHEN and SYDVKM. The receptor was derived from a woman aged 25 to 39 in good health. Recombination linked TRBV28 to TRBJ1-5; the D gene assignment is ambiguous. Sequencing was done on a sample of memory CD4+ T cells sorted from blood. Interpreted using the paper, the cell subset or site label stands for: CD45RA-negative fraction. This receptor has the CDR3 CASSFSRPQHF. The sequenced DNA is TGTGCCAGCAGTTTCTCACGGCCCCAGCATTTT.